The next 12 T cell receptor beta chains were all read from a single sample in a study of CD8 T cells in Susac syndrome. Random hexamers were used to reverse transcribe roughly 0.45 to 1 ug of RNA. TCRdb ran MiXCR on the immunoSEQ multiplex PCR reads and lists one entry per CDR3 protein. The sample contains some 100,000 distinct CDR3 sequences, roughly 93% of which appear only once. Sequencing used CD4+ T cells from PBMCs. Source of these receptors: a human donor with multiple sclerosis.

This chain connects TRBV6-2 or TRBV6-3 to TRBJ1-1; possible D gene TRBD1, 5 bases. Germline CDR1 and CDR2: MNHEY and SVGEGT. Trimming removed 6 bases at V and 0 bases at J, with 14 bases between. The CDR3 is made up of 15 amino acids. CDR3 region: CASRTPGHLNTEAFF. CDR3 nucleotides: TGTGCCAGCAGGACTCCAGGGCACCTGAACACTGAAGCTTTCTTT.

The chain uses TRBV9 and TRBJ2-3; D ambiguous. The germline V gene encodes CDR1 SGDLS and CDR2 YYNGEE. The CDR3 totals 15 residues. The V end lost 1 base, the J end lost 4 bases, and 13 bases lay between the germline ends. The CDR3 spells CASSVSPRKADTQYF. DNA of the CDR3: TGTGCCAGCAGCGTAAGTCCACGGAAGGCAGATACGCAGTATTTT.

In its sample, this clonotype was seen once. The chain recombines TRBV2 with TRBJ1-2; TRBD1 matches at 7 bases. The CDR3 is 14 amino acids. V trimming: 6 bases; J trimming: 8 bases; junction bases outside the gene matches: 12. Germline V gene data show CDR1 as SNHLY and CDR2 as FYNNEI. The CDR3 DNA sequence: TGTGCCAGCAGGCCATTACAGGGGCATATGGGCTACACCTTC. Translation gives CASRPLQGHMGYTF.

This chain links TRBV3-1 with TRBJ1-6; D unresolved. The CDR3 loop spans 15 amino acids. The V end was cut by 0 bases, the J end by 7 bases, with 10 bases between. The germline gives CDR1 LGHDT, CDR2 YNNKEL (reference sequence). CDR3 DNA: TGTGCCAGCAGCCAAGACACCCTTGAGAATTCACCCCTCCACTTT. Amino acids: CASSQDTLENSPLHF.

V is TRBV30 and J is TRBJ1-3; D remains unclear. V lost 2 bases and J 4 bases, leaving 9 bases between the germline ends. CDR1 and CDR2 (germline): GTSNPN, SVGIG (reference sequence). CDR3 size: 13 residues. The CDR3 spells CAWSPRLGNTIYF. In DNA form, the CDR3 reads TGTGCCTGGAGTCCCCGCTTGGGAAACACCATATATTTT.

V gene TRBV11-1 combines with J gene TRBJ2-7; TRBD1 aligns across 9 bases. The V gene's germline CDR1 is SGHAT and CDR2 FQDESV (reference sequence). After removal of 5 bases from V and 2 bases from J, the junction contained 22 bases not matched to a gene. The CDR3 sequence is 20 residues long. The chain's CDR3 is CASSPPYFSRGQGLAYEQYF. DNA of the CDR3: TGTGCCAGCAGCCCACCGTACTTCTCCCGTGGACAGGGGCTTGCCTACGAGCAGTACTTC.

This clonotype was seen more than once but under ten times. V usage is TRBV4-1 and J usage is TRBJ2-7; tentative D call: TRBD2 (6 bases). Trimming took off 4 bases at V and 2 bases at J, with 12 bases between the two ends. Germline-derived CDR1 and CDR2 are MGHRA and YSYEKL. There are 14 residues in the CDR3. For the CDR3, the DNA is TGCGCCAGCAGCCGCCCGGGAGCTACCTACGAGCAGTACTTC. Amino acids: CASSRPGATYEQYF.

The chain joins TRBV29-1 to TRBJ2-1, with 7 bases that match TRBD1. This CDR3 contains 12 residues. Germline assignment: CDR1 SQVTM and CDR2 ANQGSEA. V was pared by 4 bases and J by 11 bases, with 8 bases of the junction left unmatched. Here the CDR3 DNA reads TGCAGCGTTGTGCCAGGGGGTAATCAGCAGTTCTTC. Encoded protein: CSVVPGGNQQFF.

Concerning this clonotype: The junction departs from the called germline gene at one end, perhaps through a read error. CDR3 in DNA: TGTGCCAGCAGCGCTTTTGTGCGGCAGGAATTT. This gives the protein CASSAFVRQEF. The V call is TRBV28, the J call TRBJ1-3; no reliable D call. Germline-derived CDR1 and CDR2 are MDHEN and SYDVKM. CDR3 size: 11 residues.

V gene TRBV7-2 combines with J gene TRBJ2-7, with D hard to call. V lost 2 bases, J lost 2 bases, and 13 bases lay in between. This CDR3 is 15 amino acids long. CDR1 is SGHTA and CDR2 is FQGNSA in the germline V gene. This CDR3 is CASSLHSHPTYEQYF. The CDR3 DNA follows: TGTGCCAGCAGCTTACATAGTCACCCAACCTACGAGCAGTACTTC.

This sequence joins TRBV4-1 and TRBJ2-5; TRBD1 matches 9 bases. CDR1 is MGHRA and CDR2 is YSYEKL in the germline V gene. CDR3 length equals 14 residues. V shed 4 bases, J shed 5 bases, and the junction held 5 bases outside the gene matches. Here the CDR3 DNA reads TGCGCCAGCAGCCTACAAGGACAGGGGGAGACCCAGTACTTC. This gives the protein CASSLQGQGETQYF.

This clonotype was seen once. The chain couples TRBV30 to TRBJ2-1; TRBD1 matches 7 bases. V dropped 5 bases and J dropped 2; count of bases not matched to a gene: 9. The CDR3 totals 15 residues. In germline, CDR1 is GTSNPN, CDR2 SVGIG (reference sequence). The CDR3 DNA reads as TGTGCCTGGCTTAAGAGGGGGCTCCCCTACAATGAGCAGTTCTTC. The encoded protein is CAWLKRGLPYNEQFF.